Listed here are 26 T cell receptor beta chains from one sample, sequenced in a study of blood T cell repertoires in COVID-19. The assay was immunoSEQ multiplex PCR, and TCRdb's table has in-frame clones only and misses some. The table shows approximately 100,000 clones, with roughly 90% occurring only once. Sequences were obtained from peripheral blood. These receptor sequences come from a woman between 55 and 75 years old with acute or convalescent COVID-19.

The V gene is TRBV12-3 or TRBV12-4, the J gene TRBJ2-7; D might be TRBD2 (7 bases). The V end lost 6 bases, the J end lost 6 bases, and 15 bases lay between the germline ends. The CDR3 contains 13 residues. The DNA of the CDR3 is TGTGCCAGCAGCTCGGCGGGGGCCAGCGAGCAGTACGTC. Translating gives CASSSAGASEQYV.

J is TRBJ2-2 and V is TRBV28, with 8 positions matching TRBD2. This CDR3 comprises 16 residues. Looked up from germline, CDR1 is MDHEN and CDR2 is SYDVKM. J gave up 4 bases and V 0 bases, and 4 bases lay outside the gene matches. The DNA for the CDR3 is TGTGCCAGCAGTTTATGGGTCAGCGGGAGCACCGGGGAGCTGTTTTTT. It encodes CASSLWVSGSTGELFF.

The chain's CDR3 is CASMRSSTYEQYF. The CDR3 DNA reads as TGTGCCAGCATGAGATCTTCTACGTACGAGCAGTACTTC. The rearrangement links TRBV28 to TRBJ2-7; D remains unclear. There are 13 residues in the CDR3. From germline, CDR1 is MDHEN and CDR2 SYDVKM. The V and J ends lost 7 bases and 4 bases respectively, with 14 bases between them. Looking up the rest from reference TRBV28 and TRBJ2-7 gives the full variable domain: DVKVTQSSRYLVKRTGEKVFLECVQDMDHENMFWYRQDPGLGLRLIYFSYDVKMKEKGDIPEGYSVSREKKERFSLILESASTNQTSMYLCASMRSSTYEQYFGPGTRLTVT.

This clone was seen more than once but under ten times. The chain has TRBV3-1 (or the pseudogene TRBV3-2) and TRBJ1-6; unclear D gene. Trimming pared 3 bases from V and 7 bases from J, leaving 16 bases between. Per the germline V gene, CDR1 is LGHDT and CDR2 is YNNKEL (reference sequence). The CDR3 consists of 16 residues. This CDR3 is CASSQPGSGKNSPLHF. CDR3 sequence (DNA): TGTGCCAGCAGCCAGCCCGGGTCGGGGAAGAATTCACCCCTCCACTTT.

The V call is TRBV30, the J call TRBJ1-2; TRBD1 agrees at 7 bases. The V gene's germline CDR1 is GTSNPN and CDR2 SVGIG (reference sequence). This CDR3 region has 13 residues. The junction had 11 bases not matched to a gene; V was cut back by 8 bases and J by 5 bases. CDR3 amino acids: CAGDRDLSYGYTF. The CDR3 nucleotides read TGTGCCGGAGACAGGGACCTGTCTTATGGCTACACCTTC.

This clone has more than one count but fewer than ten. The chain combines TRBV7-9 with TRBJ1-6, with 8 nucleotides matching TRBD1. This CDR3 contains 15 residues. V was pared by 6 bases and J by 7 bases, with 8 bases of the junction left unmatched. Germline loops: CDR1 SEHNR, CDR2 FQNEAQ (reference sequence). CDR3 coding DNA: TGTGCCAGCAGACCCGCGGGGACAGGAAATTCACCCCTCCACTTT. Translation gives CASRPAGTGNSPLHF.

V gene TRBV12-5 combines with J gene TRBJ2-1; TRBD2 agrees at 12 bases. The V gene end was trimmed by 4 bases and the J gene end by 8 bases; junction bases not matched to a gene: 9. Germline CDR1 is LGHNT and CDR2 is FRNRAP. The CDR3 covers 16 residues. CDR3 protein: CASGSHDLAGGDEQFF. In nucleotides, the CDR3 is TGTGCTAGTGGTTCTCACGATCTAGCGGGAGGGGATGAGCAGTTCTTC.

This clone was seen a handful of times. Other DNA sequences in this specimen translate into the identical CDR3. The rearrangement uses TRBV18 and TRBJ1-5, with 7 bases identical to TRBD1. Trimming cost V 3 bases and J 4 bases; bases outside gene matches: 3. CDR3 length: 14 amino acids. Looked up from germline, CDR1 is KGHSH and CDR2 is LQKENI. The CDR3 loop reads CASSPATGNQPQHF. Written as DNA, the CDR3 is TGTGCCAGCTCACCCGCGACAGGGAATCAGCCCCAGCATTTT. The entire variable domain, with the rest obtained from reference TRBV18 and TRBJ1-5, is as follows: NAGVMQNPRHLVRRRGQEARLRCSPMKGHSHVYWYRQLPEEGLKFMVYLQKENIIDESGMPKERFSAEFPKEGPSILRIQQVVRGDSAAYFCASSPATGNQPQHFGDGTRLSIL.

V is TRBV7-8 and J is TRBJ2-3, with TRBD2 matching 7 bases. CDR3 size: 14 residues. Looked up from germline, CDR1 is SGHVS and CDR2 is FQNEAQ. J gave up 5 bases and V 1 base, and 3 bases lay outside the gene matches. CDR3: CASSLGLAGDTQYF. CDR3 nucleotide sequence: TGTGCCAGCAGCTTAGGGTTAGCGGGAGATACGCAGTATTTT. The complete variable domain, with remaining parts taken from reference TRBV7-8 and TRBJ2-3, reads GAGVSQSPRYKVAKRGQDVALRCDPISGHVSLFWYQQALGQGPEFLTYFQNEAQLDKSGLPSDRFFAERPEGSVSTLKIQRTQQEDSAVYLCASSLGLAGDTQYFGPGTRLTVL.

The chain joins TRBV18 to TRBJ1-3; 7 nucleotides align to TRBD1. V was clipped by 8 bases and J by 2 bases; unmatched bases: 9. Germline-derived CDR1 and CDR2 are KGHSH and LQKENI. The CDR3 is made up of 15 amino acids. CDR3: CASASQGNPGNTIYF. The DNA of the CDR3 is TGTGCCAGCGCCTCACAGGGGAACCCTGGAAACACCATATATTTT.

The V gene is TRBV18, the J gene TRBJ2-1; 8 bases fit TRBD2. CDR3 size: 17 residues. V was pared by 4 bases and J by 0 bases, with 8 bases of the junction left unmatched. Germline lookup yields CDR1 KGHSH and CDR2 LQKENI. CDR3 region: CASSQSSGRLSYNEQFF. DNA for the CDR3: TGTGCCAGCTCACAGTCTAGCGGGCGCCTCTCCTACAATGAGCAGTTCTTC.

The V call is TRBV7-2, the J call TRBJ1-2; 7 bases match TRBD1. Germline V CDR1 and CDR2: SGHTA, FQGNSA. After removal of 5 bases from V and 0 bases from J, the junction contained 18 bases not matched to a gene. The CDR3 is made up of 19 amino acids. In DNA form, the CDR3 reads TGTGCCAGCAGCATTTACACTGGCAGGGGGTATCGGGCTAACTATGGCTACACCTTC. Translated: CASSIYTGRGYRANYGYTF.

The chain combines TRBV11-3 with TRBJ1-2; tentatively, D is TRBD1 (6 bases). Germline CDR1 is SGHNT and CDR2 is YENEEA. The length of the CDR3 is 14 residues. V lost 5 bases and J 2 bases, leaving 12 bases between the germline ends. CDR3 sequence: CASSPRTDNYGYTF. The CDR3 bases are TGTGCCAGCAGCCCCCGGACAGACAACTATGGCTACACCTTC. Filled out from reference TRBV11-3 and TRBJ1-2, the complete variable domain reads EAGVVQSPRYKIIEKKQPVAFWCNPISGHNTLYWYLQNLGQGPELLIRYENEEAVDDSQLPKDRFSAERLKGVDSTLKIQPAELGDSAVYLCASSPRTDNYGYTFGSGTRLTVV.

This sequence joins TRBV29-1 and TRBJ1-1; 10 bases align to TRBD1. Germline lookup yields CDR1 SQVTM and CDR2 ANQGSEA. The CDR3 has 16 amino acids. V shed 5 bases, J shed 5 bases, and the junction held 14 bases outside the gene matches. The CDR3 coding sequence is TGCAGCGTTTTCTCTTCCTCGGACAGGGGGGGAACTGAAGCTTTCTTT. Translating it yields CSVFSSSDRGGTEAFF. The entire variable domain, with the rest obtained from reference TRBV29-1 and TRBJ1-1, is as follows: SAVISQKPSRDICQRGTSLTIQCQVDSQVTMMFWYRQQPGQSLTLIATANQGSEATYESGFVIDKFPISRPNLTFSTLTVSNMSPEDSSIYLCSVFSSSDRGGTEAFFGQGTRLTVV.

J is TRBJ1-6 and V is TRBV19, with 8 nucleotides matching TRBD1. The V gene end was trimmed by 5 bases and the J gene end by 7 bases; junction bases not matched to a gene: 7. Germline lookup yields CDR1 LNHDA and CDR2 SQIVND (reference sequence). The CDR3 consists of 15 residues. The chain's CDR3 is CASSSGQGRNSPLHF. In DNA form, the CDR3 reads TGTGCCAGTAGTTCTGGACAGGGTCGAAATTCACCCCTCCACTTT.

The chain links TRBV6-5 to TRBJ2-7, with TRBD1 matching over 9 bases. Trimming at V came to 7 bases and at J to 2 bases, leaving 3 bases not matched to a gene. This CDR3 spans 13 amino acids. The germline V gene has CDR1 MNHEY and CDR2 SVGAGI. CDR3 in DNA: TGTGCCAGCATACGACAGGGGGCCTACGAGCAGTACTTC. Translated, it gives CASIRQGAYEQYF.

V gene TRBV24-1 combines with J gene TRBJ2-5; tentative D call: TRBD2 (6 bases). Trimming removed 10 bases at V and 5 bases at J, with 13 bases between. The CDR3 runs 12 residues. Germline lookup yields CDR1 KGHDR and CDR2 SFDVKD. The CDR3 coding sequence is TGTGCCACAGGGAGGTCCGGGGAGACCCAGTACTTC. The encoded protein is CATGRSGETQYF.

The V and J genes are TRBV3-1 (or the pseudogene TRBV3-2) and TRBJ2-1; TRBD2 matches 8 bases. Germline V gene data show CDR1 as LGHDT and CDR2 as YNNKEL (reference sequence). The V segment lost 0 bases and the J segment 9 bases; nucleotides outside the gene matches: 16. This CDR3 is 18 amino acids long. In DNA form, the CDR3 reads TGTGCCAGCAGCCAAGATCTGGTGGCGGGAGGACGGGGGGGTGAGCAGTTCTTC. Translation gives CASSQDLVAGGRGGEQFF.

The chain uses TRBV24-1 and TRBJ2-1; 12 bases are a match to TRBD2. CDR3 length equals 14 residues. J lost 7 bases, V lost 10 bases, and 7 bases had no gene match. Germline V CDR1 and CDR2: KGHDR, SFDVKD. DNA for the CDR3: TGTGCCACTGCACTAGCGGGAGGTCTTAATGAGCAGTTCTTC. Its protein is CATALAGGLNEQFF.

The chain has TRBV19 and TRBJ2-3, with 10 positions matching TRBD1. This CDR3 is built from 15 residues. With 2 bases clipped from V and 7 bases from J, the junction kept 6 bases outside the gene matches. Looked up from germline, CDR1 is LNHDA and CDR2 is SQIVND (reference sequence). The CDR3 nucleotides read TGTGCCAGTAGTATAAGTCGACAGGGGGCTAATACGCAGTATTTT. The encoded protein is CASSISRQGANTQYF.

This CDR3 reads CASSQDPFGGNQPQHF. The DNA of the CDR3 is TGTGCCAGCAGCCAAGATCCCTTTGGCGGTAATCAGCCCCAGCATTTT. The chain recombines TRBV4-2 with TRBJ1-5; D gene uncertain. The CDR3 extends over 16 amino acids. Trimming took off 0 bases at V and 4 bases at J, with 13 bases between the two ends. CDR1 LGHNA and CDR2 YNFKEQ come from the germline V gene.

This clone was detected only a few times. The chain couples TRBV5-4 to TRBJ1-1, with a tentative D call TRBD1 (5 bases). CDR3 length: 15 amino acids. CDR1 is SGHNT, CDR2 YYREEE, per germline (reference sequence). Trimming removed 2 bases from V and 1 base from J, with 12 bases in between. The CDR3 DNA reads as TGTGCCAGCAGCTTACCCCTCGGGGGGAACACTGAAGCTTTCTTT. Amino acid sequence: CASSLPLGGNTEAFF.

The CDR3 DNA reads as TGTGCCAGTAGTACCGGACAGGGCGTCGGTGGCTACACCTTC. This translates into CASSTGQGVGGYTF. The chain combines TRBV19 with TRBJ1-2, with TRBD1 matching 8 bases. The germline CDR1 and CDR2 sequences are LNHDA and SQIVND (reference sequence). Trimming removed 4 bases from V and 7 bases from J; junction bases left unmatched: 8. This CDR3 is 14 amino acids long.

This sequence joins TRBV28 and TRBJ2-3, with D unresolved. The ends were cut back, 1 base at V and 1 base at J, with 9 bases in the middle. The CDR3 totals 15 residues. CDR1 and CDR2 (germline): MDHEN, SYDVKM. The CDR3 bases are TGTGCCAGCAGTTTATTTGTTCGGGGCACAGATACGCAGTATTTT. It codes for CASSLFVRGTDTQYF.

This clone was seen a single time. The gene calls are TRBV2 and TRBJ1-4; D is ambiguous. Trimming took off 3 bases at V and 4 bases at J, with 6 bases between the two ends. CDR3 length equals 13 residues. From germline, CDR1 is SNHLY and CDR2 FYNNEI. CDR3 region: CASSDLSNEKLFF. The CDR3 DNA reads as TGTGCCAGCAGTGACCTCAGTAATGAAAAACTGTTTTTT.

The chain has TRBV28 and TRBJ1-1; D is perhaps TRBD1 (5 bases). V gave up 5 bases and J gave up 0 bases, with 13 bases separating them. The germline gives CDR1 MDHEN, CDR2 SYDVKM. The CDR3 covers 15 residues. DNA of the CDR3: TGTGCCAGCAGTATGGGAGGGACCGTGAACACTGAAGCTTTCTTT. Its translation is CASSMGGTVNTEAFF. Combining the CDR3 with reference TRBV28 and TRBJ1-1 gives the whole variable domain DVKVTQSSRYLVKRTGEKVFLECVQDMDHENMFWYRQDPGLGLRLIYFSYDVKMKEKGDIPEGYSVSREKKERFSLILESASTNQTSMYLCASSMGGTVNTEAFFGQGTRLTVV.